This note documents a single TCR beta chain sequence. What this receptor recognizes is not known. Base-call qualities are not available, and no considerably larger clone is one nucleotide away. The data belong to a study of control samples from healthy donors and cancer patients (dated by TCRdb to the early 2020s). Trimmed from V: 0 bases; trimmed from J: 6 bases; junction bases lacking a gene match: 12. CDR1 LGHNA and CDR2 YSLEER are derived from the germline V gene. Spanning cysteine to phenylalanine, the CDR3 consists of 17 amino acids. Here the CDR3 DNA is all that survives: 51 bases in frame from base 1. Preparation of the library involved the immunoSEQ multiplex PCR assay. TCRdb re-hosts the immuneACCESS table, in-frame sequences only. Its copies lack some clones; in the studies checked, an unresolved V gene accounts for under half of them, and the cause for the rest is not known. The sample table contains some 160,000 clones; only one count was recorded for over 85% of them. The biggest ten clones account for 7.5% to 8.5% of the sample.

The sequence joins TRBV4-3 to TRBJ1-2, with TRBD1 identical over 8 junction bases. The material sequenced was blood. The source of this sequence is a woman in her thirties or forties in good health. This receptor has the CDR3 CASSQEGTGIPRDGYTF. The nucleotides are TGCGCCAGCAGCCAAGAAGGGACAGGCATCCCTAGAGATGGCTACACCTTC.